This T cell receptor (beta chain) was found in a study of cytomegalovirus exposure and HLA in healthy donors (dated by TCRdb to about 2017). The study in broad terms: In an earlier analysis of 450 to 750 of the donors, 276 Gb of sequence data and 100 million or so unique TCR beta sequences from about 190 million T cells were reported. An early release that covered several hundred HLA-typed donors contained about 290 gigabases of sequencing data and 75 million to 100 million unique TCR sequences. Of the approximately 400 genotyped donors, over 80% were placed in the genetic ancestry cluster associated with self-reported Caucasian donors. The aim of the study was to test whether cataloging public T cell receptors could identify signatures of past pathogen exposure. The study used immunosequencing to profile the T cell repertoires of approximately 640 subjects and linked those repertoires to cytomegalovirus serostatus. Besides the first cohort of 550 to 750 subjects, a separate validation cohort made up of 120 different subjects was used. To predict cytomegalovirus infection status, the study combined high-throughput TCR immunosequencing, statistical association of individual TCRs with disease status, and machine learning. A later analysis re-examined previously published TCR beta repertoires from roughly 650 donors and added high-resolution HLA genotyping to investigate patterns of TCR occurrence. Rather than drawing on any new phenotypic data, the later analysis identified candidate immune exposures from TCR beta sequences and the way those sequences occurred across donors. An earlier analysis of 587 of the donors used high-throughput TCR beta sequencing to judge whether each TCR beta V gene segment behaved as functional or pseudogenic. Donor age, sex, ethnicity and CMV serostatus were collected together with the repertoire data. A later genetic analysis used genome-wide SNP genotypes for about three fifths of the roughly 700 donors, treating that subset as a discovery cohort. Every discovery cohort repertoire had been produced on one sequencing platform. HLA typing included class I and class II loci at four-digit resolution. The number of typed donors differed by locus: roughly 620-640 for A, B, C, DRB1 and DQB1; 522 for DQA1; around 580 for DPA1; and around 490 for DPB1. Because of strong linkage in the cohort, roughly five DR-DQ haplotypes were treated as single units for association and clustering. Among a few hundred genotyped donors of the cohort, an average of about 240,000 unique TCR beta nucleotide sequences were sequenced per donor, roughly 20% of them non-productive. What the work shows at the level of the full study, not this receptor alone: A further reported finding was that TCR beta sequences accurately predicted the HLA-A and HLA-B alleles for most subjects in the first cohort. In both the original and validation cohorts, the classifier was reported to diagnose cytomegalovirus status with high specificity and sensitivity. A later analysis found that HLA-associated TCR beta chains were more clonally expanded and had lower generation probabilities than equally common non-associated chains. Most TCR sequences were seen in very few donors, while some public TCRs were found in many individuals. In a later genetic analysis, fewer N-insertions in productive TCRs were reported among donors in an Asian-associated ancestry cluster than the approximately 710-donor mean. Three of the identified cytomegalovirus-associated TCR beta chains were confirmed in vitro to be specific for cytomegalovirus antigens. Because HLA typing was missing for some donors at each locus, association tests included only the typed subset. Linkage disequilibrium might explain the correlated functional status among segregating V segments, but an unknown experimental factor could not be ruled out. The study gave a list of about 150 TCR beta chains associated with cytomegalovirus. A cluster of highly shared sequence variants was judged likely to represent a technical artifact of the sequencing pipeline. A later genetic analysis associated a missense DCLRE1C variant with V-gene and J-gene trimming of TCR beta chains, and an independent cohort replicated the association. In an earlier analysis of around 600 of the donors, most TCR beta V segments appeared in productive rearrangements about 90% or about 30% of the time, broadly matching IMGT annotations. For the cohort, immune exposure information was limited to CMV serostatus. Only TCR beta chains were sequenced in this cohort, and the absence of alpha or paired-chain data limited detectable features. Strong co-occurrence of HLA alleles, especially DR and DQ, made assigning TCR associations to individual alleles difficult. Most CMV-associated TCR beta chains appeared to be HLA-restricted in a later analysis, and the HLA associations seemed to be driven largely by CMV exposure. In a later analysis, TCR association rates were found to vary across HLA loci, with the most associated TCRs seen for DRB1 alleles and the fewest for HLA-C alleles. The authors suggested that the approach could potentially be generalized to other disease states and immunological phenotypes. A later analysis reported that several top co-occurrence clusters appeared linked to parvovirus B19, influenza, CMV and Epstein-Barr virus. Presence/absence analyses assumed roughly uniform sequencing depth across donors, an assumption that may not hold. Some IMGT-functional V segments, including TRBV6-2 and TRBV6-3, could not be told apart with the 87-base-pair reads, so those segments were excluded. Because counts were too low, about 18 rarely observed V segments, including chromosome 9 orphons, were excluded from the earlier analysis of under 650 of the donors. At a false discovery rate of 0.05, a later analysis linked fewer than 20,000 TCR beta sequences to specific HLA alleles.

The CDR3 covers 16 residues, taking in both the cysteine and the phenylalanine. Only the CDR3 portion is preserved as DNA: 48 bases, with reading frame beginning at the first base. Via the germline V gene, CDR1 is MDHEN and CDR2 SYDVKM. Trimming takes 7 bases off V and 6 bases off J; junction bases not matched to a gene: 11. The protocol used for the library was the immunoSEQ multiplex PCR assay. A mixture of 60 forward primers for TCR Vbeta segments and 13 reverse primers for TCR Jbeta segments was used in the multiplex PCR. Amplification of the CDR3 region of rearranged TCR beta genes was performed with a multiplex PCR assay on genomic DNA. The amplified TCR beta libraries were sequenced on the Illumina HiSeq System as 87-base-pair reads. The authors' analysis ran thus. Across the 700 or so repertoires, a later analysis counted around 80 million unique TCR beta chains, roughly 11 million of which were shared by at least two donors. To remove PCR and sequencing errors, raw reads were error-corrected and collapsed into unique sequences using a nearest-neighbor algorithm that merged closely related sequences. CDR3 sequences were aligned to IMGT reference sequences to assign V, D and J gene segments. For a sequence to be retained, a match of at least six nucleotides was required to both a V gene segment and a J gene segment. A rearrangement was called productive if the CDR3 had no stop codons and remained in frame with V and J, and every other rearrangement was called non-productive. Following IMGT convention, CDR3 was defined as the stretch from the second conserved V-encoded cysteine up to the conserved J-encoded phenylalanine. The earlier analysis of around 640 of the donors excluded sequences that lacked an unambiguous match to a single V gene segment. In an earlier analysis of about 590 of the donors, a V segment was called functional when productive rearrangements were above 56.7%, and segregating when the standard deviation between donors exceeded 5%. A statistical classification framework was developed to diagnose cytomegalovirus status using the catalog of TCR beta chain sequences. In a later analysis, V and J genes were assigned by comparing TCR nucleotide sequences against IMGT/GENE-DB human TR gene sequences. In a later analysis, CDR3 sequences and most-parsimonious VDJ recombination scenarios were assigned using the TCRdist pipeline. In a later analysis, each TCR beta chain was defined by its CDR3 amino acid sequence together with its V-gene family, and reads lacking a unique V-gene family were excluded. As a way to deal with suspected cross-contamination and a sequencing artifact, a later analysis dropped hundreds of nucleotide sequences that were highly shared and had low generation probability. In a later analysis, a clonal expansion index for each public chain was calculated from normalized within-repertoire ranks of inferred template counts. In a later analysis, generation probabilities were computed using a VDJ recombination model fitted to out-of-frame rearrangements, and the results were checked against IGoR. A later analysis scored TCR-TCR, TCR-HLA and TCR-CMV co-occurrence with hypergeometric tests, applying a repertoire-size bias correction to TCR pairs. In a later analysis, false discovery rates were estimated by permuting HLA or CMV assignments 20 times. In a later analysis, co-occurring TCRs were grouped using DBSCAN, with TCRdist sequence similarity added in when clustering inside HLA-allele-positive subsets. Co-occurrence clustering excluded repertoires with fewer than 30,000 or more than 120,000 public chains, plus five with anomalous nucleotide sharing. Sourced from immuneACCESS, this table was stored by TCRdb with only in-frame sequences that have V and J called. A share of the clones is absent; for the studies checked, an unresolved V gene accounts for under half, and the remainder has no known explanation. The V and J calls and clone size were taken over from that table, and D and trimming were inferred from the DNA. This sample has approximately 170,000 clones in its table, and about 85% of those were observed once. The ten largest account for 1% of the sample.

In total, just over 650 healthy bone marrow donors made up the cohort. At the time of sampling, all cohort members were nominally healthy, though unrecorded immune exposures were likely present. The donor tested CMV seronegative and was one of the 352 seronegative cohort members. A peripheral blood sample was provided by each donor, and peripheral blood mononuclear cells were used for TCR beta sequencing. Genomic DNA extraction from the blood cell samples was performed with the Qiagen DNeasy Blood Extraction Kit. Concerning this clone itself: What antigen it recognizes has not been identified. The record has no base qualities; no much larger clone is one base away.

This TCR came from a boy aged 2-15 years in good health and CMV-seronegative. The chain joins TRBV28 to TRBJ2-1; TRBD2 matches 11 bases in the middle. The sequencing input was PBMCs. The DNA is as follows: TGTGCCAGCATTCATGGGGAACTAGCGGGAGTCAATGAGCAGTTCTTC. Its amino acids are CASIHGELAGVNEQFF.